This is a list of T cell receptor beta chains from one sample in a study of human T cells and chemical hapten exposure. TCRdb fed the RACE reads into MiXCR, producing one record per CDR3 protein. The sample holds some 98,000 distinct CDR3 sequences; approximately 11% are singletons and the top ten take under 3.5%. Sequencing used whole blood, obtained in connection with sensitization to the hapten diphenylcyclopropenone (DPC). The source is a woman aged 55-70 years with alopecia areata. Some clones in this sample may be carry-over from other donors' samples. Both conserved end residues are trimmed from each CDR3. Clone size is given for some rows only: seen once, a few or many times, or a class if the clone is expanded.

V	J	size	CDR3
TRBV30	TRBJ1-1	NA	AWSVRLNGEAF
TRBV30	TRBJ2-7	many	AWSVPNSYYEQY
TRBV12-3/TRBV12-4	TRBJ2-2	many	ASSLPWGELF
TRBV2	TRBJ1-2	NA	ASRGSTGGGGYT
TRBV12-3/TRBV12-4	TRBJ2-5	NA	ASTPRGRGRETQY
TRBV4-2	TRBJ2-7	many	ASSQADSETYEQY
TRBV6-5	TRBJ1-6	many	ASSYVELNSPLH
TRBV7-2	TRBJ1-1	many	ASSSGGSNTEAF
TRBV7-8	TRBJ2-1	many	ASSSGLAGIGEQF
TRBV9	TRBJ2-1	many	ASSVVSQSYNEQF
TRBV20-1	TRBJ1-5	many	SAGGRYNQPQH
TRBV6-5	TRBJ1-1	many	ASSSWGTANTEAF
TRBV6-5	TRBJ2-2	NA	ASSYSAGQNTGELF
TRBV7-2	TRBJ1-4	many	ASSLVFNENLVF
TRBV18	TRBJ2-3	few	ASSPTSGSTDTQY
TRBV7-9	TRBJ2-5	NA	ASSLEESQY
TRBV2	TRBJ2-5	many	ASSEGGETQY
TRBV12-3/TRBV12-4	NA	NA	ASSLSGGQTNRYEQF
TRBV5-4	TRBJ2-3	NA	ASIGDSGGGTDTQY
TRBV6-1	TRBJ2-7	NA	ASSERGFSYEQY
TRBV7-2	TRBJ2-7	NA	ASSIAVGGSYEQY
TRBV6-5	TRBJ2-3	many	ASSYTPPDTQY
TRBV5-1	TRBJ2-7	NA	ASSPTGWPHGEQY
TRBV24-1	TRBJ2-2	many	ATSASDRRELF
TRBV6-6	TRBJ1-4	many	ASTPNEKLF
TRBV7-2	TRBJ2-7	NA	ASSLLDRGRAHEQY
TRBV27	TRBJ1-1	NA	ASSPSSVFNTEAF
TRBV20-1	TRBJ2-7	NA	SASPGLAYEQY
TRBV18	TRBJ1-1	NA	ASSPAGNGELGNTEAF
TRBV7-2	TRBJ1-2	NA	ASSLYLRENYGYT
TRBV20-1	TRBJ2-7	NA	SARVPTTSYEQY
TRBV7-9	TRBJ2-5	NA	ASMGGAGETQY
TRBV5-1	TRBJ2-7	NA	ASSLDARSYEQY